These T cell receptor beta chains were read from a single sample in a study of identical twins. Via MiXCR, TCRdb re-called the 5' RACE reads, giving one row per CDR3 protein. The table includes 500,000 or so distinct CDR3 sequences, about 20% detected once. This sample also appeared in a second study, on T cells expressing NK-cell markers.

Sequencing input: CD4+ T cells sorted from blood. The receptor set was obtained from a woman between 18 and 30 years old in good health. Each CDR3 is given with its conserved first and last residue. A D gene is named only where the DNA matches it firmly. Not all rows give a size; the values are once, few, many and, for expanded clones, a class.

TGTGCCAGCAGTTACGCGGTGTCTCGAGGAAACACCATATATTTT | CASSYAVSRGNTIYF | TRBJ1-3 | few | TRBV6-5 | NA
TGTGCCAGCAGCTTATTCTCCGAGCAGTACTTC | CASSLFSEQYF | TRBJ2-7 | NA | TRBV7-9 | NA
TGTGCCTGGAGTGTACTCCGATACAATGAGCAGTTCTTC | CAWSVLRYNEQFF | TRBJ2-1 | few | TRBV30 | NA
TGTGCCAGCAGCCAAGATCCCACTAGCGGGGGAGAGACCCAGTACTTC | CASSQDPTSGGETQYF | TRBJ2-5 | NA | TRBV4-2 | TRBD2
TGCTGTGCCCGGGACAGGGCGACTGGGGCCAACGTCCTGACTTTC | CCARDRATGANVLTF | TRBJ2-6 | NA | TRBV20-1 | TRBD1
TGTGCCACCAGCTCCCGGGGTCCTAACAATGAGCAGTTCTTC | CATSSRGPNNEQFF | TRBJ2-1 | NA | TRBV15 | NA
TGCAGTGCTAGTCCGCAGACCTATGGCTACACCTTC | CSASPQTYGYTF | TRBJ1-2 | NA | TRBV20-1 | NA
TGTGCCAGCAGCGTAGGGCCAGCTTCGAGCTACGAGCAGTACTTC | CASSVGPASSYEQYF | TRBJ2-7 | few | TRBV9 | NA
TGCAGTGCCAGAGAAGCGGGGACCTTATACGAGCAGTACTTC | CSAREAGTLYEQYF | TRBJ2-7 | NA | TRBV20-1 | TRBD2
TGTGCTAGTGGTTTGGTACTGCGGGGGGAGTTTGAGCAGTACTTC | CASGLVLRGEFEQYF | TRBJ2-7 | NA | TRBV12-5 | TRBD2
TGCGCCAGCAGCTTGGCATGGGGGGAACAGTACGAGCAGTACTTC | CASSLAWGEQYEQYF | TRBJ2-7 | NA | TRBV5-1 | NA
TGTGCCAGCAGCGCAAACAGGGGGAACTACGAGCAGTACTTC | CASSANRGNYEQYF | TRBJ2-7 | few | TRBV12-3/TRBV12-4 | TRBD1
TGCAGTGCTAATACGCAGGGTTACGAGCAGTACTTC | CSANTQGYEQYF | TRBJ2-7 | NA | TRBV20-1 | NA
TGTGCCAGCAGCTTGATAGGAGGGGGCGAATTCGACGAGCAGTACTTC | CASSLIGGGEFDEQYF | TRBJ2-7 | NA | TRBV5-6 | NA
TGCAGTGCGTCGACACCGAGGGAGCAGTACTTC | CSASTPREQYF | TRBJ2-7 | NA | TRBV20-1 | NA
TGTGCCAGCAGCCCGGAATCCTACAATGAGCAGTTCTTC | CASSPESYNEQFF | TRBJ2-1 | few | TRBV7-3 | NA
TGTGCCAGCAGTTCTATAGCGGGAGCCCTGGAGCAGTACTTC | CASSSIAGALEQYF | TRBJ2-7 | few | TRBV7-9 | TRBD2
TGCGCCAGCAGCCCCATGACGGGGGGTAATTCACCCCTCCACTTT | CASSPMTGGNSPLHF | TRBJ1-6 | few | TRBV5-1 | NA
TGTGCCAGCAGTTTAGCTGGAGTTGGGGGGGTTCCATACGAGCAGTACTTC | CASSLAGVGGVPYEQYF | TRBJ2-7 | NA | TRBV12-3/TRBV12-4 | TRBD2
TGTGCCAGCAGTACCCCCGGGACAGGGAGGAATGAGCAGTTCTTC | CASSTPGTGRNEQFF | TRBJ2-1 | few | TRBV6-2/TRBV6-3 | TRBD1
TGCAGTGTTCTTCGAGGGGCCGGTGGGGAGACCCAGTACTTC | CSVLRGAGGETQYF | TRBJ2-5 | few | TRBV20-1 | NA
TGTGCCAGCACTGCAGATACCTACGAGCAGTACTTC | CASTADTYEQYF | TRBJ2-7 | few | TRBV2 | NA
TGTGCCATCACCGGGACTAGCGGCGACGAGCAGTACTTC | CAITGTSGDEQYF | TRBJ2-7 | NA | TRBV10-3 | TRBD2
TGCGCCAGCAGCTTGGGGACTCAGGGCTACGAGCAGTACTTC | CASSLGTQGYEQYF | TRBJ2-7 | NA | TRBV5-1 | NA
TGTGCCAGCAGTTTACCAGGGAATCAAGAGACCCAGTACTTC | CASSLPGNQETQYF | TRBJ2-5 | few | TRBV6-5 | NA
TGTGCCACCAGTGATCCAAACAGGGCCCAAGGAGCTTTCTTT | CATSDPNRAQGAFF | TRBJ1-1 | few | TRBV24-1 | NA
TGTGCCAGCAGCCAAGATTTAATGAGGGGACTAGTGCTTCGGCAGTTCTTC | CASSQDLMRGLVLRQFF | TRBJ2-1 | NA | TRBV3-1 | TRBD2
TGTGCCAGCACCCACTCGACAGGGGGCGATGGCTACACCTTC | CASTHSTGGDGYTF | TRBJ1-2 | many | TRBV12-3/TRBV12-4 | TRBD1
TGTGCCAGCAGCCCGCGGACAGGGTTTCAGTTTGATGGCTACACCTTC | CASSPRTGFQFDGYTF | TRBJ1-2 | few | TRBV7-9 | TRBD1
TGTGCCAGCAGTTACTCGAAGGGACACGCGAACACTGAAGCTTTCTTT | CASSYSKGHANTEAFF | TRBJ1-1 | NA | TRBV6-5 | NA
TGCGCCAGCAGCTCGGGACAGGTCCGGTTCTTC | CASSSGQVRFF | TRBJ2-1 | few | TRBV5-1 | TRBD1
TGTGCCAGCAGCGCCCGGGACAGGGGATTTCATGGCTACACCTTC | CASSARDRGFHGYTF | TRBJ1-2 | NA | TRBV13 | TRBD1
TGTGCCAGCAGGACATTAAATGAGCAGTTCTTC | CASRTLNEQFF | TRBJ2-1 | many | TRBV7-2 | NA
TGTGCCAGCACCCCAGCGGGAGGACTCGTCAATGAGCAGTTCTTC | CASTPAGGLVNEQFF | TRBJ2-1 | NA | TRBV6-1 | TRBD2
TGTGCCAGCAGCCGAAGGCCGTCTACTGACTACGAGCAGTACTTC | CASSRRPSTDYEQYF | TRBJ2-7 | NA | TRBV11-3 | NA
TGTGCCAGCAGCCCAGAGGCGGCCGCGGGGACATACGAGCAGTACTTC | CASSPEAAAGTYEQYF | TRBJ2-7 | few | TRBV4-2 | NA
TGCAGTGCTAGAGCGGGGGGGAATTACAATGAGCAGTTCTTC | CSARAGGNYNEQFF | TRBJ2-1 | many | TRBV20-1 | TRBD2
TGCGCCAGCAGCTCCCCGGTAAGGGGGAGTGAGCAGTTCTTC | CASSSPVRGSEQFF | TRBJ2-1 | few | TRBV4-3 | NA
TGTGCCAGCAGTTACTACGGGGAGCTGTTTTTT | CASSYYGELFF | TRBJ2-2 | many | TRBV6-5 | NA
TGCGCCAGCAGCCTCCTGTATGCTGGGGCCAACGTCCTGACTTTC | CASSLLYAGANVLTF | TRBJ2-6 | few | TRBV5-1 | NA
TGTGCCATCAGTGACCCTACTAGCGGGGGGTGGTACGAGCAGTACTTC | CAISDPTSGGWYEQYF | TRBJ2-7 | few | TRBV10-3 | TRBD2
TGTGCCAGCAGCTTGTACGGGGCTAGGACCGGGGAGCTGTTTTTT | CASSLYGARTGELFF | TRBJ2-2 | NA | TRBV5-8 | NA
TGTGCCAGCAGATCACAGGGAGATACGCAGTATTTT | CASRSQGDTQYF | TRBJ2-3 | many | TRBV12-3/TRBV12-4 | NA
TGTGCCAGCAGTTCGGCCTACTCTGGAAACACCATATATTTT | CASSSAYSGNTIYF | TRBJ1-3 | NA | TRBV6-5 | NA
TGTGCCAGCAGTGGAACAGGGTTTCCAGATACGCAGTATTTT | CASSGTGFPDTQYF | TRBJ2-3 | few | TRBV25-1 | NA
TGCAGTGCTAGAGGACCCCCGGACAAGGTTGGGATTGAAGCTTTCTTT | CSARGPPDKVGIEAFF | TRBJ1-1 | NA | TRBV20-1 | NA
TGTGCCATCAGAAACCAAAAGACCGGCGCCCACTACGAGCAGTACTTC | CAIRNQKTGAHYEQYF | TRBJ2-7 | NA | TRBV10-3 | NA
TGTGCCACCAGCAGAGAACGCCGTCTTCTATGGCATCAGCCCCAGCATTTT | CATSRERRLLWHQPQHF | TRBJ1-5 | NA | TRBV15 | NA
TGTGCCAGCAGTCCCCGTTTTCCGACCGGGCAGGGGGGCTCTGGAAACACCATATATTTT | CASSPRFPTGQGGSGNTIYF | TRBJ1-3 | NA | TRBV11-2 | TRBD1
TGTGCCAGCGGGGACAGGGGAAAAACTGAAGCTTTCTTT | CASGDRGKTEAFF | TRBJ1-1 | few | TRBV12-3/TRBV12-4 | TRBD1
TGCAGTGCTAGAGTGTCAGCGGGAGGGAGGAATGAGCAGTTCTTC | CSARVSAGGRNEQFF | TRBJ2-1 | NA | TRBV20-1 | TRBD2
TGTGCCAGCAGTTCTCGAGACGGAAACACAGATACGCAGTATTTT | CASSSRDGNTDTQYF | TRBJ2-3 | NA | TRBV28 | NA
TGTGCCAGCAGCTTATGGAGGCAGCCCAATCAGCCCCAGCATTTT | CASSLWRQPNQPQHF | TRBJ1-5 | few | TRBV7-2 | NA